This T cell receptor beta chain was sequenced during a study of shared clonotypes between healthy human individuals. A note on this clone: Its antigen is as yet unknown.

Only in-frame clones appear in the TCRdb table, and some are missing; sequencing was by immunoSEQ multiplex PCR. This sample has some 500,000 clones; around 96% occur once, and the top ten carry roughly 0.06%. Study-wide points: At large depth, rarefaction still showed sorted-subset sequencing to be incomplete. Across a handful of donors, naive CD4 shared 5% to 6%, naive CD8 3.5% to 4%, memory CD4 over 2%, memory CD8 under 0.5%. Among the subsets, naive ones generally showed larger estimated richness than memory ones.

CDR1 is MNHEY, CDR2 SVGAGI, per germline. V dropped 2 bases and J dropped 3 bases, with 14 bases sitting between them. This CDR3 is built from 15 residues. A CD45RA-negative memory subset and a CD45RA+ naive subset were separated from the CD4+ cells. Source material: naive CD4+ T cells sorted from blood. Subset noted: CD45RA+ positively selected. The TCR comes from a woman aged 25 to 39 in good health. The chain is built from TRBV6-5 and TRBJ2-7; no clear D gene. The CDR3 region has the DNA TGTGCCAGCAGTTACGGCAGGACCAAGGGCTACGAGCAGTACTTC. This encodes CASSYGRTKGYEQYF.